This T cell receptor (beta chain) is from a study of T cells expressing NK-cell markers. Study observations and caveats: Of CD8+ T cells, 1.0-7.0% belonged to dominant NKG2C+ clonotypes in roughly six donors. What remained unclear was the HCMV specificity of expanded NKG2C+ T cell clones. These clonotypes, the leaders elsewhere, also led the CD3+CD56-NKG2C+ fraction in a few donors.

CDR1 is SGHVS and CDR2 is FNYEAQ in the germline V gene. CDR3 length equals 16 residues. Libraries used 5'RACE template switching adding universal primer site and UMIs. TCRdb reprocessed the 5' RACE reads and reports one entry per CDR3 protein, with no DNA. The sample includes 440,000 or so distinct CDR3 sequences. On this clonotype itself: Its antigen is undetermined.

The chain combines TRBV7-6 with TRBJ2-1; with no DNA, the TCRdb D assignment of TRBD2 cannot be verified. This clonotype was obtained from a woman between 18 and 70 years old in good health. Source material: blood T cells: a sorted CD56 or NKG2C T cell subset, CD4+ or CD8+ T cells, or bulk PBMC T cells (not recorded which). The CDR3 region is CASSSEAPARGNEQFF.